Below are 11 T cell receptor beta chains sequenced from a single sample in a study of shared clonotypes between healthy human individuals. Assay: immunoSEQ multiplex PCR; the TCRdb copy retains only in-frame clones and omits some. The sample has over 300,000 clones; roughly 84% are singletons. The sequencing sample was made of memory CD8+ T cells sorted from blood. Subset here: CD45RO+ cells pooled with CCR7-negative TemRA cells. Every receptor here comes from a man aged 18 to 30 in good health.

The rearrangement links TRBV9 to TRBJ2-5; 8 positions agree with TRBD2. This CDR3 spans 17 amino acids. From germline, CDR1 is SGDLS and CDR2 YYNGEE. After removal of 4 bases from V and 3 bases from J, the junction contained 14 bases not matched to a gene. CDR3 amino acids: CASSPGEREYTKETQYF. The CDR3 DNA sequence: TGTGCCAGCAGCCCAGGGGAGCGGGAGTATACTAAAGAGACCCAGTACTTC.

V and J are TRBV4-2 and TRBJ2-1; TRBD2 aligns across 7 bases. Germline V gene lookup returns CDR1 LGHNA and CDR2 YNFKEQ. The CDR3 runs to 15 residues. V was pared by 7 bases and J by 0 bases, with 6 bases of the junction left unmatched. In DNA form, the CDR3 reads TGTGCCAGCAACCCAATAGCGGGCTCCTACAATGAGCAGTTCTTC. This gives the protein CASNPIAGSYNEQFF.

This chain uses TRBV28 with TRBJ2-7, with D tentatively TRBD1 or TRBD2 (6 bases each). The V end lost 4 bases, the J end lost 3 bases, and 13 bases lay between the germline ends. Germline loops: CDR1 MDHEN, CDR2 SYDVKM. CDR3 size: 14 residues. In DNA, the CDR3 is TGTGCCAGCAGTTGGGCTGGAGGGGGCTACGAGCAGTACTTC. Residues: CASSWAGGGYEQYF.

This chain links TRBV5-1 with TRBJ2-3; 8 bases map to TRBD1. J gave up 14 bases and V 0 bases, and 5 bases lay outside the gene matches. This CDR3 is built from 12 residues. CDR1 SGHRS and CDR2 YFSETQ come from the germline V gene. The CDR3 here is CASSLDRGSMYF. CDR3 coding DNA: TGCGCCAGCAGCTTGGACAGGGGGAGTATGTATTTT.

The chain employs TRBV4-3 and TRBJ2-2; weak D call: TRBD2 (5 bases). The germline CDR1 and CDR2 sequences are LGHNA and YSLEER. The CDR3 sequence is 14 residues long. V gave up 0 bases and J gave up 8 bases, with 10 bases separating them. The CDR3 bases are TGCGCCAGCAGCCAAGAAGAGGGAGAGGGGGAGCTGTTTTTT. It encodes CASSQEEGEGELFF.

This sequence joins TRBV18 and TRBJ1-1, with D uncertain. This CDR3 has 13 residues. V was clipped by 4 bases and J by 2 bases, with 8 bases between them. Germline V gene data show CDR1 as KGHSH and CDR2 as LQKENI. The CDR3, as DNA: TGTGCCAGCTCACGAGACGGAAACACTGAAGCTTTCTTT. This encodes CASSRDGNTEAFF.

The chain joins TRBV7-9 to TRBJ2-7, with TRBD2 matching over 8 bases. J was trimmed by 5 bases and V by 8 bases; bases with no gene match: 14. Per germline, CDR1 SEHNR and CDR2 FQNEAQ (reference sequence). The CDR3 is 15 amino acids. In DNA form, the CDR3 reads TGTGCCAGCGATTTCGGGGGGGCCGCAGATAACGAGCAGTACTTC. It specifies CASDFGGAADNEQYF.

This rearrangement joins TRBV30 to TRBJ1-1; D is ambiguous. CDR1 is GTSNPN and CDR2 is SVGIG in the germline V gene (reference sequence). The CDR3 length is 14 residues. Trimming shortened V by 2 bases and J by 0 bases, and 10 bases separated the two germline ends. In DNA, the CDR3 is TGTGCCTGGAGTTGGGAGGACTTGAACACTGAAGCTTTCTTT. This codes for CAWSWEDLNTEAFF.

The chain recombines TRBV5-6 with TRBJ2-3, with a tentative D call TRBD2 (6 bases). CDR1 and CDR2 from the germline V gene are SGHDT and YYEEEE. The CDR3 loop spans 13 amino acids. Trimming cost V 1 base and J 6 bases, with 9 bases left between them. In DNA form, the CDR3 reads TGTGCCAGCAGCTTGACTAGCCTGGATACGCAGTATTTT. This translates into CASSLTSLDTQYF.

The chain uses TRBV28 and TRBJ1-4; D remains ambiguous. The CDR3 runs 15 residues. Germline loops: CDR1 MDHEN, CDR2 SYDVKM. Trimming removed 6 bases at V and 2 bases at J, with 13 bases between. This CDR3 is CASSQLAGTNEKLFF. CDR3 coding DNA: TGTGCCAGCAGCCAACTAGCGGGGACTAATGAAAAACTGTTTTTT.

This sequence joins TRBV6-5 and TRBJ2-7; D not resolved. The CDR3 is 16 residues long. V lost 0 bases, J lost 2 bases, and 14 bases lay in between. CDR1 is MNHEY, CDR2 SVGAGI, per germline. The CDR3 DNA sequence: TGTGCCAGCAGTTACTCGACCCCCAAGGCCACCTACGAGCAGTACTTC. Amino acids: CASSYSTPKATYEQYF.